The 32 T cell receptor beta chains presented below share a single source sample, sequenced in a study of radiation and T cells in renal cell carcinoma. The assay was immunoSEQ multiplex PCR, and TCRdb's table has in-frame clones only and misses some. The sample holds 100,000 to 150,000 clones; roughly four fifths are singletons and the top ten take 4.5% to 7%. Time point reported: blood 2 weeks post-SBRT. The treatment denotes: 15 Gy SBRT to primary tumor, nephrectomy 4 weeks later. The sample in question was blood, obtained from a patient whose treatment included radiotherapy and nephrectomy. Receptor source: a man in his fifties or sixties with renal cell carcinoma.

The chain's CDR3 is CASSSDRHEAFF. CDR3 DNA: TGTGCCAGCAGTTCGGACAGGCATGAAGCTTTCTTT. V and J are TRBV2 and TRBJ1-1; 7 bases match TRBD1. J was trimmed by 7 bases and V by 5 bases; bases with no gene match: 4. The CDR3 sequence is 12 residues long. Germline V gene data show CDR1 as SNHLY and CDR2 as FYNNEI.

This clone occurred a few times. V usage is TRBV10-3 and J usage is TRBJ1-1; maybe TRBD1 (5 bases). Germline-derived CDR1 and CDR2 are ENHRY and SYGVKD. The CDR3 sequence is 14 residues long. V was pared by 8 bases and J by 6 bases, with 19 bases between. The CDR3 coding sequence is TGTGCCATCCGGGGGGAACAAGGGCTCCCTGAAGCTTTCTTT. It translates to CAIRGEQGLPEAFF.

V usage is TRBV19 and J usage is TRBJ2-2; D ambiguous. Germline V gene sequence: CDR1 LNHDA, CDR2 SQIVND (reference sequence). Trimming removed 5 bases from V and 9 bases from J, with 16 bases in between. CDR3 size: 14 residues. The CDR3, as DNA: TGTGCCAGTAGTGTCGGAAGAGACCTTCGGGAGCTGTTTTTT. This encodes CASSVGRDLRELFF.

This chain connects TRBV14 to TRBJ2-2; unclear D gene. V gave up 6 bases and J gave up 2 bases, with 7 bases separating them. CDR1 and CDR2 from the germline V gene are SGHDN and FVKESK. This CDR3 is built from 13 residues. CDR3 coding DNA: TGTGCCAGCAGTCCCACTAACACCGGGGAGCTGTTTTTT. This encodes CASSPTNTGELFF.

The V gene is TRBV27, the J gene TRBJ2-2; 9 positions match TRBD2. The CDR3 spans 15 residues. Germline V gives CDR1 MNHEY, CDR2 SMNVEV (reference sequence). V gave up 6 bases and J gave up 7 bases; unmatched junction bases: 9. Here the CDR3 DNA reads TGTGCCAGCAGCGTGAGGACTAGCGAGGTCGGGGAGCTGTTTTTT. Translating it yields CASSVRTSEVGELFF.

This chain joins TRBV5-1 and TRBJ1-3; TRBD1 is a possible D gene (5 bases). Trimming removed 4 bases at V and 0 bases at J, with 14 bases between. This CDR3 is built from 16 residues. Germline CDR1 is SGHRS and CDR2 is YFSETQ. In nucleotides, the CDR3 is TGCGCCAGCAGCGTAGGGACGGCGAGCTCTGGAAACACCATATATTTT. Amino acids: CASSVGTASSGNTIYF.

J is TRBJ2-5 and V is TRBV5-1, with 8 bases that match TRBD1. CDR3 length equals 16 residues. The germline CDR1 and CDR2 sequences are SGHRS and YFSETQ. With 0 bases clipped from V and 5 bases from J, the junction kept 9 bases outside the gene matches. CDR3 residues: CASSLASAGGFETQYF. CDR3 nucleotide sequence: TGCGCCAGCAGCTTGGCTTCTGCAGGGGGCTTCGAGACCCAGTACTTC.

This rearrangement joins TRBV27 to TRBJ2-6; tentative D call: TRBD1 (6 bases). V was cut by 5 bases and J by 1 base, with 24 bases left in between. This CDR3 has 20 residues. Germline CDR1 MNHEY, CDR2 SMNVEV (reference sequence). The CDR3 nucleotides are TGTGCCAGCAGTACAAAACCTGGGCCAGGGGAGTTATCTGGGGCCAACGTCCTGACTTTC. Its protein is CASSTKPGPGELSGANVLTF.

The chain recombines TRBV7-2 with TRBJ2-5, with 8 positions matching TRBD1. This CDR3 is built from 15 residues. V trimming: 5 bases; J trimming: 2 bases; junction bases outside the gene matches: 7. The germline V gene has CDR1 SGHTA and CDR2 FQGNSA. CDR3 residues: CASSLLGTGQETQYF. The CDR3 region has the DNA TGTGCCAGCAGCCTCCTGGGGACAGGACAAGAGACCCAGTACTTC. Filled out from reference TRBV7-2 and TRBJ2-5, the complete variable domain reads GAGVSQSPSNKVTEKGKDVELRCDPISGHTALYWYRQSLGQGLEFLIYFQGNSAPDKSGLPSDRFSAERTGGSVSTLTIQRTQQEDSAVYLCASSLLGTGQETQYFGPGTRLLVL.

This clone turned up a few times. The chain has TRBV5-1 and TRBJ2-7; 7 bases agree with TRBD1. J was trimmed by 2 bases and V by 3 bases; bases with no gene match: 5. CDR3 length equals 14 residues. Per germline, CDR1 SGHRS and CDR2 YFSETQ. The DNA for the CDR3 is TGCGCCAGCAGCTCGGGACAGATAGCCTACGAGCAGTACTTC. Translating gives CASSSGQIAYEQYF.

The gene calls are TRBV10-3 and TRBJ1-4, with a tentative D call TRBD1 (5 bases). The ends were cut back, 1 base at V and 8 bases at J, with 17 bases in the middle. The CDR3 has 16 residues. Germline assignment: CDR1 ENHRY and CDR2 SYGVKD. CDR3 sequence: CAISEWGNGANEKLFF. DNA for the CDR3: TGTGCCATCAGTGAGTGGGGGAATGGAGCAAACGAAAAACTGTTTTTT.

The rearrangement uses TRBV19 and TRBJ1-1; 7 bases line up with TRBD1. Per the germline V gene, CDR1 is LNHDA and CDR2 is SQIVND (reference sequence). V was clipped by 7 bases and J by 6 bases; unmatched bases: 8. CDR3 length equals 13 residues. CDR3 region: CASKTGIFAEAFF. CDR3 nucleotide sequence: TGTGCCAGTAAGACAGGGATTTTCGCTGAAGCTTTCTTT.

This clone was seen once. The CDR3 here is CASSLNRRAYEQYF. The CDR3 DNA follows: TGTGCCAGCAGCTTAAACAGGAGAGCCTACGAGCAGTACTTC. The chain has TRBV7-8 and TRBJ2-7; tentative D call: TRBD1 (5 bases). Germline lookup yields CDR1 SGHVS and CDR2 FQNEAQ. This CDR3 spans 14 amino acids. Trimming pared 2 bases from V and 2 bases from J, leaving 10 bases between.

The rearrangement links TRBV5-4 to TRBJ1-3; no clear D gene. The germline V gene has CDR1 SGHNT and CDR2 YYREEE (reference sequence). Trimming removed 4 bases at V and 2 bases at J, with 13 bases between. The CDR3 is 15 residues long. CDR3 sequence reads: CASSPNIDTGNTIYF. The CDR3, as DNA: TGTGCCAGCAGCCCGAATATCGACACTGGAAACACCATATATTTT. Supplemented by reference TRBV5-4 and TRBJ1-3, the full variable domain reads ETGVTQSPTHLIKTRGQQVTLRCSSQSGHNTVSWYQQALGQGPQFIFQYYREEENGRGNFPPRFSGLQFPNYSSELNVNALELDDSALYLCASSPNIDTGNTIYFGEGSWLTVV.

J is TRBJ1-2 and V is TRBV11-2; D gene ambiguous. V was trimmed by 2 bases and J by 7 bases, leaving 11 bases between them. Germline V gene sequence: CDR1 SGHAT, CDR2 FQNNGV. CDR3 length equals 13 residues. CDR3: CASSLSDKIGYTF. The CDR3 nucleotides are TGTGCCAGCAGCTTATCCGACAAGATTGGCTACACCTTC.

V is TRBV4-1 and J is TRBJ2-3, with a possible D match to TRBD1 (6 bases). With 0 bases removed from V and 8 bases from J, the gap between germline ends came to 6 bases. CDR3 length: 12 residues. Germline CDR1 reads MGHRA; CDR2 reads YSYEKL. This chain's CDR3 is CASSQEGGTQYF. The CDR3 DNA follows: TGCGCCAGCAGCCAAGAAGGGGGTACGCAGTATTTT.

V is TRBV28 and J is TRBJ2-1; D is unresolved. V lost 6 bases, J lost 9 bases, and 12 bases lay in between. The CDR3 sequence is 12 residues long. The germline gives CDR1 MDHEN, CDR2 SYDVKM. CDR3 protein: CASSPLASEQFF. DNA for the CDR3: TGTGCCAGCAGCCCACTTGCTAGTGAGCAGTTCTTC.

The rearrangement links TRBV2 to TRBJ2-3, with TRBD1 matching 7 bases. The CDR3 spans 15 residues. The V segment lost 6 bases and the J segment 0 bases; nucleotides outside the gene matches: 6. The germline gives CDR1 SNHLY, CDR2 FYNNEI. The CDR3, as DNA: TGTGCCAGCAGGAGGGGGCCCCTTAGCACAGATACGCAGTATTTT. The encoded protein is CASRRGPLSTDTQYF.

This clone was found a few times. The gene calls are TRBV7-2 and TRBJ1-2; D is undetermined. There are 15 residues in the CDR3. The V end was cut by 9 bases, the J end by 5 bases, with 22 bases between. Germline values: CDR1 SGHTA, CDR2 FQGNSA. The CDR3 DNA is TGTGCCAGTCTCCTAGACACTTTGGTGGGATATGGCTACACCTTC. As protein: CASLLDTLVGYGYTF.

A single count supports this clone. The chain is built from TRBV7-2 and TRBJ2-5, with D possibly TRBD2 on 6 matching bases. V lost 4 bases, J lost 5 bases, and 14 bases lay in between. The CDR3 is made up of 14 amino acids. Germline V gene data show CDR1 as SGHTA and CDR2 as FQGNSA. CDR3 sequence reads: CASSYPTGEETQYF. CDR3 nucleotide sequence: TGTGCCAGCAGCTACCCGACGGGGGAGGAGACCCAGTACTTC.

The genes are TRBV5-1 and TRBJ2-3; either TRBD1 or TRBD2 may fit D (6 bases each). Germline values: CDR1 SGHRS, CDR2 YFSETQ. The CDR3 sequence is 15 residues long. V lost 3 bases to trimming and J lost 4 bases, with 15 bases between them. CDR3 bases: TGCGCCAGCAGCTGGGGGGCCGGACAGTCAGATACGCAGTATTTT. The encoded protein is CASSWGAGQSDTQYF.

The gene calls are TRBV7-2 and TRBJ1-1; D is unclear. This CDR3 comprises 13 residues. Looked up from germline, CDR1 is SGHTA and CDR2 is FQGNSA. V lost 3 bases, J lost 1 base, and 6 bases lay in between. The CDR3 sequence: CASSFRGNTEAFF. CDR3 bases: TGTGCCAGCAGCTTTCGGGGGAACACTGAAGCTTTCTTT.

This sequence joins TRBV4-1 and TRBJ1-1, with D perhaps TRBD1 (6 bases). CDR3 length equals 15 residues. V was trimmed by 1 base and J by 1 base, leaving 10 bases between them. Per germline, CDR1 MGHRA and CDR2 YSYEKL. Here the CDR3 reads CASSQGWTANTEAFF. CDR3 in DNA: TGCGCCAGCAGCCAAGGGTGGACAGCGAACACTGAAGCTTTCTTT.

The rearrangement links TRBV19 to TRBJ2-1; D gene unclear. The CDR3 has 15 residues. Looked up from germline, CDR1 is LNHDA and CDR2 is SQIVND (reference sequence). The V end lost 0 bases, the J end lost 0 bases, and 6 bases lay between the germline ends. The CDR3 DNA reads as TGTGCCAGTAGTATAGAACGGTCCTCCTACAATGAGCAGTTCTTC. This translates into CASSIERSSYNEQFF.

The chain carries TRBV2 and TRBJ2-5; D is perhaps TRBD1 or TRBD2 (7 bases each). The germline V and J ends were trimmed by 4 bases and 2 bases, with 14 bases remaining between them. The CDR3 is 15 amino acids. Germline V gives CDR1 SNHLY, CDR2 FYNNEI. As DNA, the CDR3 is TGTGCCAGCAGTGGAGCGGGGACAGCACAAGAGACCCAGTACTTC. Amino acid sequence: CASSGAGTAQETQYF.

This clone was seen ten or more times. The CDR3 reads CARSLAGSGLFMYEQYF. The DNA of the CDR3 is TGTGCCAGAAGCTTGGCCGGTAGCGGGCTTTTTATGTACGAGCAGTACTTC. This chain links TRBV5-3 with TRBJ2-7; TRBD2 matches at 7 bases. TRBV5-3 is given ORF status, its function remaining uncertain. The CDR3 loop spans 17 amino acids. The J segment lost 4 bases and the V segment lost 0 bases, leaving 13 bases of the junction unmatched.

The chain is built from TRBV7-2 and TRBJ1-1; D unresolved. Germline V gives CDR1 SGHTA, CDR2 FQGNSA. The CDR3 spans 13 residues. The V and J ends lost 5 bases and 2 bases respectively, with 9 bases between them. The CDR3 DNA sequence: TGTGCCAGCAGCCCAGCCCCAAACACTGAAGCTTTCTTT. Its translation: CASSPAPNTEAFF.

In this sample, this clone turned up a few times. This sequence joins TRBV19 and TRBJ1-1, with a possible D match to TRBD1 (5 bases). V dropped 2 bases and J dropped 10 bases, with 11 bases sitting between them. CDR1 LNHDA and CDR2 SQIVND come from the germline V gene (reference sequence). The CDR3 has 12 amino acids. CDR3 amino acids: CASSIRAGRAFF. CDR3 DNA: TGTGCCAGTAGTATAAGGGCAGGGCGAGCTTTCTTT.

In this sample, this clone turned up a few times. The chain links TRBV11-3 to TRBJ2-1, with 10 bases matching TRBD2. Germline V gene sequence: CDR1 SGHNT, CDR2 YENEEA. Unmatched junction bases numbered 10, after V lost 5 bases and J lost 6 bases. The CDR3 spans 16 residues. DNA for the CDR3: TGTGCCAGCAGCCTTCGCCGGACTAGCGGCCCCAATGAGCAGTTCTTC. Its translation is CASSLRRTSGPNEQFF.

J is TRBJ2-7 and V is TRBV18, with D perhaps TRBD2 (6 bases). The germline V and J ends were trimmed by 6 bases and 0 bases, with 9 bases remaining between them. Per germline, CDR1 KGHSH and CDR2 LQKENI. The CDR3 runs to 13 residues. In DNA, the CDR3 is TGTGCCAGCTCCCGCGGGGACTCCTACGAGCAGTACTTC. It translates to CASSRGDSYEQYF.

J is TRBJ1-2 and V is TRBV4-2; 10 bases map to TRBD1. Germline V lookup: CDR1 LGHNA, CDR2 YNFKEQ. Germline trimming cut 3 bases from V and 6 bases from J; bases unmatched to any gene: 7. This CDR3 contains 15 residues. Here the CDR3 reads CASSHTGTGDDGYTF. CDR3 nucleotide sequence: TGTGCCAGCAGCCACACCGGGACAGGGGACGATGGCTACACCTTC.

The chain links TRBV6-1 to TRBJ1-5; D uncertain. Germline CDR1 and CDR2: MNHNS and SASEGT. This CDR3 is 13 amino acids long. V lost 5 bases, J lost 5 bases, and 10 bases lay in between. Here the CDR3 DNA reads TGTGCCAGCAGTTGGGATTCCCATCAGCCCCAGCATTTT. It encodes CASSWDSHQPQHF.